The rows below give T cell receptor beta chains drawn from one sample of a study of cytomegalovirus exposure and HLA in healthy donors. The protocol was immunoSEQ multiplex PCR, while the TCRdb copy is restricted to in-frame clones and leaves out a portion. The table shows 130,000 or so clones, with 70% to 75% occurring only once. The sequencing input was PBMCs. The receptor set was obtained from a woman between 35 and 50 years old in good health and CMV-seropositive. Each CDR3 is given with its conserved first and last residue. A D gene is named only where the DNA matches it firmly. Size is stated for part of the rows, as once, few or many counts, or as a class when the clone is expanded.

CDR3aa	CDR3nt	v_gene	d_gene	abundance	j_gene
CASNIDSAGNSPLHF	TGTGCCAGCAATATCGACTCGGCGGGTAATTCACCCCTCCACTTT	TRBV9	.	.	TRBJ1-6
CASSEEQGRYEQYF	TGTGCCAGCAGTGAAGAACAGGGCCGCTACGAGCAGTACTTC	TRBV6-1	.	.	TRBJ2-7
CASSPFQGQDNTEAFF	TGTGCCAGCTCACCATTCCAAGGACAGGACAACACTGAAGCTTTCTTT	TRBV18	TRBD1	.	TRBJ1-1
CAWTGQVRQPQHF	TGTGCCTGGACAGGGCAGGTTCGTCAGCCCCAGCATTTT	TRBV30	.	.	TRBJ1-5
CASSENRLAGAETQYF	TGTGCCAGCAGCGAAAACCGACTAGCGGGGGCGGAGACCCAGTACTTC	TRBV2	TRBD2	few	TRBJ2-5
CASSHPKTLARNNEQFF	TGTGCCAGCAGCCACCCTAAGACCCTAGCGCGGAACAATGAGCAGTTCTTC	TRBV14	.	.	TRBJ2-1
CASSIAPGTGGFSGYTF	TGTGCCAGTAGTATAGCCCCCGGGACAGGGGGCTTCTCTGGCTACACCTTC	TRBV19	TRBD1	.	TRBJ1-2
CASSIGQGQYF	TGTGCCAGCAGCATCGGACAGGGCCAGTACTTC	TRBV7-9	TRBD1	few	TRBJ2-7
CASRDDRGVSYEQYF	TGTGCCAGCAGGGACGACAGGGGGGTCTCCTACGAGCAGTACTTC	TRBV2	TRBD1	.	TRBJ2-7
CASSFAGPPTDTQYF	TGTGCCAGCAGCTTTGCGGGCCCACCCACAGATACGCAGTATTTT	TRBV7-9	.	.	TRBJ2-3
CASSWQNSGGGRGEQYF	TGCGCCAGCAGCTGGCAAAATTCAGGGGGCGGCCGTGGGGAGCAGTACTTC	TRBV5-1	TRBD1	once	TRBJ2-5
CASSSSTGQGVNIQYF	TGCGCCAGCAGCTCCTCAACGGGACAGGGGGTAAACATTCAGTACTTC	TRBV5-1	TRBD1	.	TRBJ2-4
CASTIAGVSYNEQFF	TGCGCCAGCACAATAGCGGGGGTCTCCTACAATGAGCAGTTCTTC	TRBV5-1	TRBD2	.	TRBJ2-1
CASRASGGSYNEQFF	TGCGCCAGCAGAGCCAGCGGGGGCTCCTACAATGAGCAGTTCTTC	TRBV4-3	TRBD2	few	TRBJ2-1
CASRWTGGPYEQYF	TGTGCCAGCAGATGGACAGGGGGCCCCTACGAGCAGTACTTC	TRBV27	TRBD1	.	TRBJ2-7
CASSPQSGRYSGNTIYF	TGTGCCAGCAGCCCTCAGAGCGGGCGGTACTCTGGAAACACCATATATTTT	TRBV9	.	.	TRBJ1-3
CASSIWSTTGVYGYTF	TGTGCCAGCAGCATTTGGTCCACTACAGGGGTCTATGGCTACACCTTC	TRBV7-2	TRBD1	.	TRBJ1-2
CASSLFGQSTDTQYF	TGTGCCAGCTCACTCTTCGGACAGAGCACAGATACGCAGTATTTT	TRBV18	.	.	TRBJ2-3
CASSLLGVSTGELFF	TGTGCCAGCAGTTTACTCGGGGTCAGCACCGGGGAGCTGTTTTTT	TRBV28	.	.	TRBJ2-2
CAWRTGRNGYTF	TGTGCCTGGAGGACAGGGAGGAATGGCTACACCTTC	TRBV30	TRBD1	.	TRBJ1-2
CASSGLYEQYF	TGTGCCAGCAGCGGCCTCTACGAGCAGTACTTC	TRBV7-8	.	.	TRBJ2-7
CASRTGRDTGELFF	TGTGCCAGCAGGACGGGGAGGGACACCGGGGAGCTGTTTTTT	TRBV6-4	TRBD2	few	TRBJ2-2
CASSFPVSSTDTQYF	TGTGCCAGCAGCTTCCCAGTTTCTAGCACAGATACGCAGTATTTT	TRBV5-6	.	.	TRBJ2-3
CASSDWTGGSRANVLTF	TGTGCCAGCAGTGATTGGACTGGAGGATCTCGGGCCAACGTCCTGACTTTC	TRBV6-1	.	.	TRBJ2-6
CASSYSNYGTDYEAFF	TGTGCCAGCAGTTACTCCAATTACGGCACAGACTATGAAGCTTTCTTT	TRBV6-5	.	.	TRBJ1-1
CASSPDGQGGTDTQYF	TGTGCCAGCAGCCCCGATGGACAGGGTGGAACAGATACGCAGTATTTT	TRBV5-8	TRBD1	.	TRBJ2-3
CASRSGGGYNEQFF	TGCGCCAGCAGGTCAGGGGGCGGTTACAATGAGCAGTTCTTC	TRBV5-1	TRBD1	once	TRBJ2-1
CASQSIGQGLSYEQYF	TGCGCCAGCCAGTCGATCGGACAGGGCCTCTCCTACGAGCAGTACTTC	TRBV10-1	TRBD1	once	TRBJ2-7
CASSLITATYGYTF	TGTGCCAGCAGTTTAATCACTGCTACCTATGGCTACACCTTC	TRBV28	.	few	TRBJ1-2
CASSYIPGQGSYEQYF	TGTGCCAGCAGTTACATCCCGGGACAGGGGTCCTACGAGCAGTACTTC	TRBV6-5	TRBD1	.	TRBJ2-7
CASSLGRGLAGYNEQFF	TGTGCCAGCAGCTTAGGTCGAGGACTAGCGGGATACAATGAGCAGTTCTTC	TRBV7-2	TRBD2	.	TRBJ2-1
CASSLDLSQETQYF	TGTGCCAGCAGCTTGGACCTATCTCAAGAGACCCAGTACTTC	TRBV5-6	.	.	TRBJ2-5
CASSLVSGGSSGELFF	TGTGCCAGCAGCTTAGTATCGGGGGGCTCGTCCGGGGAGCTGTTTTTT	TRBV7-2	.	.	TRBJ2-2
CAWSVQRGAYEQYF	TGTGCCTGGAGTGTTCAGCGGGGGGCGTACGAGCAGTACTTC	TRBV30	TRBD2	.	TRBJ2-7
CATSRPVSNQPQHF	TGTGCCACCAGCCGCCCAGTGAGCAATCAGCCCCAGCATTTT	TRBV15	.	once	TRBJ1-5
CASSDSGGSTDTQYF	TGTGCCAGCAGTGACTCAGGGGGATCCACAGATACGCAGTATTTT	TRBV6-4	.	.	TRBJ2-3
CASSGTPRSYEQYF	TGTGCCAGCAGTGGGACTCCGAGGTCCTACGAGCAGTACTTC	TRBV6-1	.	.	TRBJ2-7
CASSYLQGTEAFF	TGTGCCAGCAGTTACTTACAGGGTACTGAAGCTTTCTTT	TRBV6-5	.	.	TRBJ1-1
CASSEYRAGANVLTF	TGTGCCAGCAGTGAATATAGAGCTGGGGCCAACGTCCTGACTTTC	TRBV25-1	.	few	TRBJ2-6
CASSFGTSGNEQFF	TGTGCCAGCAGTTTCGGGACTAGCGGGAATGAGCAGTTCTTC	TRBV6-5	TRBD2	.	TRBJ2-1
CASMRLDTYQPQHF	TGTGCCAGTATGCGGCTAGATACCTATCAGCCCCAGCATTTT	TRBV19	.	once	TRBJ1-5
CASSSIIHRGGYGYTF	TGTGCCAGCAGTTCGATAATTCACAGGGGAGGCTATGGCTACACCTTC	TRBV6-5	TRBD1	.	TRBJ1-2
CASSPGTSGRGEQFF	TGTGCCAGCAGCCCTGGGACTAGCGGGAGGGGTGAGCAGTTCTTC	TRBV9	TRBD2	.	TRBJ2-1
CASSLVGLAGGEQYF	TGTGCCAGCAGCTTAGTTGGACTAGCGGGGGGCGAGCAGTACTTC	TRBV7-9	TRBD2	.	TRBJ2-7
CSAGQGSHEQYF	TGCAGCGCAGGACAGGGTAGCCACGAGCAGTACTTC	TRBV29-1	TRBD1	.	TRBJ2-7
CASSTGQGYTGELFF	TGTGCCAGCAGCACCGGACAGGGGTACACCGGGGAGCTGTTTTTT	TRBV28	TRBD1	.	TRBJ2-2
CASKTGGVGYGYTF	TGTGCCAGCAAGACAGGGGGCGTAGGCTATGGCTACACCTTC	TRBV2	TRBD1	few	TRBJ1-2
CASSIERPGQAIANYGYTF	TGTGCCAGTAGTATAGAAAGGCCGGGACAGGCCATAGCTAACTATGGCTACACCTTC	TRBV19	TRBD1	.	TRBJ1-2
CASSPGGRMEETQYF	TGTGCCAGCAGCCCGGGGGGCAGGATGGAAGAGACCCAGTACTTC	TRBV5-4	.	once	TRBJ2-5
CATSRVLAGGHEQFF	TGTGCCACCAGCAGAGTGCTAGCGGGGGGCCATGAGCAGTTCTTC	TRBV15	TRBD2	.	TRBJ2-1
CASSTTGTPSYEQYF	TGTGCCAGCAGTACGACAGGGACCCCCTCCTACGAGCAGTACTTC	TRBV6-1	TRBD1	.	TRBJ2-7
CAWVPGTHSNQPQHF	TGTGCCTGGGTACCCGGGACACATAGCAATCAGCCCCAGCATTTT	TRBV30	.	.	TRBJ1-5